The clone carrying this T cell receptor beta chain was recorded a few times. The antigen is undetermined. The data originate from a study of T cell repertoires in cytomegalovirus infection. MiXCR, applied by TCRdb to the reads, yields one record per CDR3 protein. The sample has under 130,000 distinct CDR3 sequences, roughly 39% seen once. V dropped 3 bases and J dropped 2 bases, with 13 bases sitting between them. The CDR3 totals 15 residues. CDR1 is MNHEY and CDR2 is SMNVEV in the germline V gene (reference sequence). V usage is TRBV27 and J usage is TRBJ2-5, with D tentatively TRBD2 (5 bases). The TCR originated in a human donor in good health (CMV status not recorded). Some clones in this sample may be carry-over from other donors' samples. The sequences come from CD8+ T cells from cultured PBMCs, collected from culture after CMV antigen stimulation. The CDR3 sequence is CASSLAGLIQETQYF. The CDR3 DNA sequence: TGTGCCAGCAGTTTGGCGGGTCTGATTCAAGAGACCCAGTACTTC.